Sequencing of this T cell receptor (beta chain) was carried out in a study of blood T cells in healthy people across ages. Study findings and constraints: CMV status of donors was not determined, possibly confounding expanded clonotype changes.

The authors ran a second PCR of roughly 6 to 12 cycles using a sample-barcoded 5' primer and a J-beta primer mix. Each cDNA molecule received a tag from a template-switch adaptor that had 12 random nucleotides. TCRdb fed the 5' RACE reads into MiXCR, producing one record per CDR3 protein. The repertoire includes 800,000 or so distinct CDR3 sequences, about 25% of them detected once, and around 3.6% sits in the top ten. Germline CDR1 SEHNR, CDR2 FQNEAQ (reference sequence). V was trimmed by 1 base and J by 6 bases, leaving 16 bases between them. The CDR3 covers 15 residues. About this clonotype itself: The antigen is not known.

The same specimen was also included in a second study, on T cells of mothers and their children.

This chain uses TRBV7-9 with TRBJ2-7; D gene unclear. The sequenced sample consisted of blood. The TCR comes from a boy aged 10-17 years in good health. The CDR3 is CASSLGMGLLSEQYF. For the CDR3, the DNA is TGTGCCAGCAGCTTAGGAATGGGCCTACTGTCCGAGCAGTACTTC.